These T cell receptor beta chains were read from a single sample in a study of cytomegalovirus exposure and HLA in healthy donors. Method: immunoSEQ multiplex PCR; TCRdb's copy keeps in-frame clones and lacks some. The repertoire has 100,000 to 150,000 clones, around 80% of them found once; the top ten carry approximately 1.2%. Specimen: PBMCs. The source of these receptors is a female donor in good health and CMV-seronegative. The CDR3 runs from the conserved cysteine through the conserved F or W. Fields, in order: V gene, J gene, clone size, D gene, CDR3 protein, CDR3 DNA. The D gene is left open where the match is weak. Only part of the rows carry a size: once, few, many, or a class if the clone is expanded.

>TRBV2|TRBJ2-7|.|.
CASNLQGYEQYF
TGTGCCAGCAACCTACAGGGATACGAGCAGTACTTC
>TRBV29-1|TRBJ2-5|once|TRBD1
CSVEDWTGQETQYF
TGCAGCGTTGAAGACTGGACAGGGCAAGAGACCCAGTACTTC
>TRBV18|TRBJ1-1|.|.
CASSPTLRAGATEAFF
TGTGCCAGCTCACCTACTCTACGGGCGGGGGCCACTGAAGCTTTCTTT
>TRBV19|TRBJ2-4|once|.
CASSDTGKGNSQYF
TGTGCCAGTAGTGATACAGGGAAAGGAAACAGTCAGTACTTC
>TRBV27|TRBJ2-3|.|TRBD1
CASSLQQGDSTDTQYF
TGTGCCAGCAGTTTACAACAGGGGGACTCCACAGATACGCAGTATTTT
>TRBV6-5|TRBJ1-2|once|TRBD1
CASSEWGTGSGYTF
TGTGCCAGCAGTGAATGGGGGACAGGCAGTGGCTACACCTTC
>TRBV7-9|TRBJ2-7|.|TRBD1
CASSPPGQGVYEQYF
TGTGCCAGCAGCCCACCGGGACAGGGGGTCTACGAGCAGTACTTC
>TRBV7-6|TRBJ2-3|.|.
CASSRDWSTDTQYF
TGTGCCAGCAGCAGAGACTGGAGCACAGATACGCAGTATTTT
>TRBV7-3|TRBJ1-1|.|.
CASSSTGQGGAEAFF
TGTGCCAGCAGCTCTACCGGGCAGGGTGGCGCTGAAGCTTTCTTT
>TRBV30|TRBJ1-2|.|.
CAWSLGTDYGYTF
TGTGCCTGGAGCCTAGGGACTGACTATGGCTACACCTTC
>TRBV5-1|TRBJ2-1|.|TRBD2
CASSTGLNYNEQFF
TGCGCCAGCAGCACGGGACTAAACTACAATGAGCAGTTCTTC
>TRBV6-5|TRBJ1-2|.|.
CASSPYRVNYGYTF
TGTGCCAGCAGTCCCTACAGGGTTAACTATGGCTACACCTTC
>TRBV5-1|TRBJ2-2|.|TRBD1
CASSGYGQGKIPNTGELFF
TGCGCCAGCAGCGGCTACGGACAGGGAAAGATACCGAACACCGGGGAGCTGTTTTTT
>TRBV10-1|TRBJ2-3|.|TRBD2
CASSGAGDADTQYF
TGCGCCAGCAGTGGAGCGGGAGATGCAGATACGCAGTATTTT
>TRBV5-1|TRBJ1-1|.|.
CASSSGRNMNTEAFF
TGCGCCAGCAGCAGCGGACGGAACATGAACACTGAAGCTTTCTTT
>TRBV30|TRBJ1-1|.|.
CAWSVAGRGMGTEAFF
TGTGCCTGGAGTGTAGCCGGCAGGGGCATGGGCACTGAAGCTTTCTTT
>TRBV19|TRBJ2-3|.|.
CASSIGDTQYF
TGTGCCAGTAGTATCGGTGATACGCAGTATTTT
>TRBV6-1|TRBJ1-4|.|.
CASSASVYVYGEKLFF
TGTGCCAGCAGTGCGTCGGTTTACGTGTACGGTGAAAAACTGTTTTTT
>TRBV5-4|TRBJ2-2|.|.
CASSLGGNTGELFF
TGTGCCAGCAGCTTGGGAGGGAACACCGGGGAGCTGTTTTTT
>TRBV19|TRBJ2-7|.|.
CASSIEGEYEQYF
TGTGCCAGTAGTATCGAGGGAGAGTACGAGCAGTACTTC
>TRBV29-1|TRBJ1-5|once|.
CSAARGSNQPQHF
TGCAGCGCCGCACGGGGTAGCAATCAGCCCCAGCATTTT
>TRBV16|TRBJ2-7|.|.
CASREWAGESYEQYF
TGTGCCAGCAGAGAATGGGCAGGGGAATCCTACGAGCAGTACTTC
>TRBV10-1|TRBJ2-3|.|TRBD2
CASSEGLAGADTQYF
TGCGCCAGCAGTGAAGGACTAGCGGGAGCCGATACGCAGTATTTT
>TRBV2|TRBJ1-4|.|.
CASSEANGEKLFF
TGTGCCAGCAGTGAAGCGAACGGGGAAAAACTGTTTTTT
>TRBV9|TRBJ2-1|.|.
CASSVSGALPSAYNEQFF
TGTGCCAGCAGCGTAAGTGGGGCCCTACCTTCAGCCTACAATGAGCAGTTCTTC
>TRBV7-9|TRBJ1-1|few|.
CASSDTPLTPEAFF
TGTGCCAGCAGCGACACACCGCTTACCCCTGAAGCTTTCTTT
>TRBV5-6|TRBJ2-6|.|TRBD1
CASIGQGGVSGANVLTF
TGTGCCAGCATCGGACAGGGGGGGGTCTCTGGGGCCAACGTCCTGACTTTC
>TRBV5-1|TRBJ2-7|.|TRBD1
CASSRDSLEQYF
TGCGCCAGCAGCAGGGACAGTCTCGAGCAGTACTTC
>TRBV7-9|TRBJ2-1|.|TRBD2
CSSSSNSGGNEQFF
TGTTCCAGCAGCTCGAATTCCGGGGGGAATGAGCAGTTCTTC
>TRBV11-2|TRBJ1-2|.|TRBD1
CASSLDRDRGYGYTF
TGTGCCAGCAGCTTAGATAGGGACAGGGGATATGGCTACACCTTC
>TRBV4-1|TRBJ2-4|.|TRBD2
CASSQEETSGGKNIQYF
TGCGCCAGCAGCCAAGAGGAAACTAGCGGGGGAAAAAACATTCAGTACTTC
>TRBV11-2|TRBJ2-5|.|.
CASSLGPGPQETQYF
TGTGCCAGCAGCTTAGGACCAGGGCCCCAAGAGACCCAGTACTTC
>TRBV5-4|TRBJ2-1|.|TRBD1
CASSLVGQATGEQFF
TGTGCCAGCAGCTTGGTCGGACAGGCGACCGGTGAGCAGTTCTTC
>TRBV16|TRBJ1-1|.|.
CASRPTGSTEAFF
TGTGCCAGCAGGCCAACAGGGAGCACTGAAGCTTTCTTT
>TRBV27|TRBJ2-7|.|TRBD2
CASSYETSGFYEQYF
TGTGCCAGCAGTTACGAGACTAGCGGATTCTACGAGCAGTACTTC
>TRBV6-1|TRBJ1-2|.|.
CASSDKTRQVGYGYTF
TGTGCCAGCAGTGATAAGACACGTCAGGTTGGCTATGGCTACACCTTC
>TRBV7-3|TRBJ2-5|.|.
CASSPNTEETQYF
TGTGCCAGCAGCCCCAACACAGAAGAGACCCAGTACTTC
>TRBV19|TRBJ2-7|once|TRBD2
CASSEAPGGDYEQYF
TGTGCCAGTAGTGAAGCCCCGGGGGGGGACTACGAGCAGTACTTC
>TRBV7-8|TRBJ2-2|.|TRBD1
CASSDPGTGLFGELFF
TGTGCCAGCAGCGATCCCGGGACAGGGCTCTTTGGGGAGCTGTTTTTT
>TRBV30|TRBJ2-7|.|.
CAWSPKLSSYEQYF
TGTGCCTGGAGTCCTAAGCTGTCCTCCTACGAGCAGTACTTC
>TRBV19|TRBJ2-2|.|TRBD1
CASSPGTVNTGELFF
TGTGCCAGTAGTCCCGGGACAGTGAACACCGGGGAGCTGTTTTTT
>TRBV7-3|TRBJ2-1|.|.
CASSRVAGWYNEQFF
TGTGCCAGCAGCCGAGTTGCGGGGTGGTACAATGAGCAGTTCTTC
>TRBV6-4|TRBJ2-3|few|.
CASSAGSTDTQYF
TGTGCCAGCAGTGCGGGGAGCACAGATACGCAGTATTTT
>TRBV5-1|TRBJ2-7|.|.
CASSLGAGPYEQYF
TGCGCCAGCAGCTTGGGGGCTGGCCCCTACGAGCAGTACTTC
>TRBV2|TRBJ2-5|.|.
CASSENSQETQYF
TGTGCCAGCAGTGAGAACAGTCAAGAGACCCAGTACTTC
>TRBV18|TRBJ2-7|.|TRBD1
CASAKQGAREQYF
TGTGCCAGCGCGAAACAGGGGGCCAGGGAGCAGTACTTC
>TRBV5-3|TRBJ2-7|.|TRBD2
CARSPGLAGVKDEQYF
TGTGCCAGAAGCCCTGGACTAGCGGGTGTGAAGGACGAGCAGTACTTC
>TRBV9|TRBJ1-1|once|.
CASSPRQAANTEAFF
TGTGCCAGCAGCCCCCGACAGGCTGCTAACACTGAAGCTTTCTTT
>TRBV28|TRBJ1-1|.|TRBD1
CASSERGRVTEAFF
TGTGCCAGCAGCGAGAGGGGGCGTGTAACTGAAGCTTTCTTT
>TRBV4-2|TRBJ2-3|.|.
CASSQDLATSTDTQYF
TGTGCCAGCAGCCAAGATCTAGCGACTAGCACAGATACGCAGTATTTT
>TRBV7-9|TRBJ2-7|.|TRBD2
CSSSPSRETTYEQYF
TGTTCCAGCAGCCCATCGCGGGAGACGACCTACGAGCAGTACTTC
>TRBV6-1|TRBJ2-7|.|.
CASSFIVGSRYEQYF
TGTGCCAGCAGTTTCATCGTGGGGAGCCGCTACGAGCAGTACTTC
>TRBV6-5|TRBJ1-5|few|.
CASRRTSAQPQHF
TGTGCCAGCAGACGGACTTCAGCGCAGCCCCAGCATTTT
>TRBV9|TRBJ2-3|few|.
CASSPFTRDTDTQYF
TGTGCCAGCAGCCCGTTTACCCGGGACACAGATACGCAGTATTTT
>TRBV7-6|TRBJ2-1|.|.
CASSDQGWSNNEQFF
TGTGCCAGCAGCGACCAGGGGTGGTCCAACAATGAGCAGTTCTTC
>TRBV7-2|TRBJ2-2|.|.
CASIRRATAAGELFF
TGTGCCAGCATTCGGAGAGCCACTGCGGCCGGGGAGCTGTTTTTT
>TRBV2|TRBJ1-2|.|.
CASSSQLTGSLGGYTF
TGTGCCAGCAGTAGCCAACTTACAGGGAGTCTCGGTGGCTACACCTTC
>TRBV7-6|TRBJ2-2|.|.
CASSLGQNTGELFF
TGTGCCAGCAGCTTAGGACAGAACACCGGGGAGCTGTTTTTT
>TRBV29-1|TRBJ2-5|once|TRBD2
CSVGPLGGGQETQYF
TGCAGCGTTGGCCCTCTGGGCGGGGGACAAGAGACCCAGTACTTC